A selection of T cell receptor beta chains follows, all from one sample in a study of T cells in localized non-small cell lung cancer. Measured with immunoSEQ multiplex PCR; TCRdb has only the in-frame clones, and not every one. Here the sample spans 55,000 to 80,000 clones, approximately 84% being singletons. Specimen: peripheral blood, collected before any cancer treatment. Receptor source: an older female donor with stage I lung adenocarcinoma. CDR3s include the opening cysteine and the closing phenylalanine or tryptophan. The order of the fields is V gene, clone size, J gene, D gene, CDR3 protein, CDR3 DNA. D genes are given only for firm matches. A row's size may be missing; if present it is once, few, many or a size class.

>TRBV6-1|-|TRBJ1-2|TRBD1
CASSGGTGGNYGYTF
TGTGCCAGCAGTGGCGGGACAGGGGGGAACTATGGCTACACCTTC
>TRBV10-2|-|TRBJ2-1|TRBD1
CASSEKVGTGFHNEQFF
TGCGCCAGCAGTGAGAAGGTAGGGACAGGGTTCCACAATGAGCAGTTCTTC
>TRBV29-1|-|TRBJ2-7|-
CSATSLHSYEQYF
TGCAGCGCTACTAGCCTTCACTCCTACGAGCAGTACTTC
>TRBV5-8|-|TRBJ2-1|TRBD1
CANRDRGRNEQFF
TGTGCCAACAGGGACAGGGGTCGCAATGAGCAGTTCTTC
>TRBV6-1|-|TRBJ1-1|TRBD1
CASSEAGTASEAFF
TGTGCCAGCAGTGAAGCCGGGACAGCCTCTGAAGCTTTCTTT
>TRBV2|-|TRBJ2-2|TRBD2
CASRRGTGELFF
TGTGCCAGCAGGCGGGGGACCGGGGAGCTGTTTTTT
>TRBV2|once|TRBJ1-2|TRBD1
CASGGTGGPYGYTF
TGTGCCAGCGGGGGGACAGGGGGCCCCTATGGCTACACCTTC
>TRBV6-6|once|TRBJ2-2|TRBD2
CASEAGANTGELFF
TGTGCCAGCGAAGCGGGGGCGAACACCGGGGAGCTGTTTTTT
>TRBV27|-|TRBJ2-3|-
CASSLRSPTDTQYF
TGTGCCAGCAGTTTAAGGTCCCCCACAGATACGCAGTATTTT
>TRBV11-3|-|TRBJ2-5|TRBD2
CASSLGLAGGSSAQYF
TGTGCCAGCAGCTTAGGACTAGCGGGAGGGTCCTCAGCCCAGTACTTC
>TRBV27|-|TRBJ2-5|-
CASSLVTGETQYF
TGTGCCAGCAGTTTAGTAACGGGGGAGACCCAGTACTTC
>TRBV6-1|-|TRBJ2-7|-
CASSASSGREQYF
TGTGCCAGCAGTGCCAGTTCCGGACGCGAGCAGTACTTC
>TRBV29-1|-|TRBJ2-5|TRBD1
CSVAWTGPETQYF
TGCAGCGTTGCCTGGACAGGGCCGGAGACCCAGTACTTC
>TRBV18|-|TRBJ1-1|-
CASSLGAGLNTEAFF
TGTGCCAGCTCACTCGGAGCCGGATTGAACACTGAAGCTTTCTTT
>TRBV4-1|once|TRBJ1-5|-
CASSQEGGLLGNQPQHF
TGCGCCAGCAGCCAAGAAGGGGGTCTCCTTGGCAATCAGCCCCAGCATTTT
>TRBV6-5|-|TRBJ2-3|-
CASSRGYTDTQYF
TGTGCCAGCAGCCGTGGTTACACAGATACGCAGTATTTT
>TRBV6-5|-|TRBJ2-7|-
CASSPYQNYEQYF
TGTGCCAGCAGCCCCTACCAGAACTACGAGCAGTACTTC
>TRBV9|-|TRBJ2-5|-
CASSAHPTSIQETQYF
TGTGCCAGCAGCGCCCACCCTACATCGATCCAAGAGACCCAGTACTTC
>TRBV21-1|once|TRBJ2-2|-
CASSRGLAGDTGELFF
TGTGCCAGCAGCAGAGGACTAGCGGGAGACACCGGGGAGCTGTTTTTT
>TRBV7-9|-|TRBJ2-7|TRBD2
CASSLVSGTGRYEQYF
TGTGCCAGCAGCTTGGTTAGCGGGACCGGACGTTACGAGCAGTACTTC
>TRBV7-2|-|TRBJ2-3|TRBD2
CASSSTILAGGWDTQYF
TGTGCCAGCAGCAGTACCATCCTAGCGGGAGGGTGGGATACGCAGTATTTT
>TRBV19|-|TRBJ2-1|TRBD1
CASSWGQGSNEQFF
TGTGCCAGTAGTTGGGGACAGGGGAGCAATGAGCAGTTCTTC
>TRBV7-3|-|TRBJ2-1|TRBD2
CASSPVVGSGGRSEQFF
TGTGCCAGCAGCCCCGTCGTGGGGAGCGGGGGCAGAAGTGAGCAGTTCTTC
>TRBV5-4|-|TRBJ2-1|-
CASSIPGDLNEQFF
TGTGCCAGCAGCATCCCGGGGGACCTCAATGAGCAGTTCTTC
>TRBV9|-|TRBJ1-2|TRBD1
CASSAQQGIYGYTF
TGTGCCAGCAGCGCCCAACAGGGGATCTATGGCTACACCTTC
>TRBV11-2|-|TRBJ2-1|-
CASSLDSSYNEQFF
TGTGCCAGCAGCTTAGACAGCTCCTACAATGAGCAGTTCTTC
>TRBV2|-|TRBJ2-3|-
CASSRQSTDTQYF
TGTGCCAGCAGCCGACAGAGCACAGATACGCAGTATTTT
>TRBV10-3|-|TRBJ2-7|-
CASGHTSYEQYF
TGTGCCAGTGGACATACCTCCTACGAGCAGTACTTC
>TRBV7-8|-|TRBJ2-1|TRBD2
CASSPTRWSGRAGDEQFF
TGTGCCAGCAGCCCCACCCGGTGGAGCGGGAGGGCCGGGGATGAGCAGTTCTTC
>TRBV7-9|-|TRBJ2-1|TRBD1
CASSLGQGAINEQFF
TGTGCCAGCAGCTTAGGTCAGGGGGCAATTAATGAGCAGTTCTTC
>TRBV10-2|-|TRBJ2-5|TRBD2
CASGTTQETQYF
TGCGCCAGCGGGACTACCCAAGAGACCCAGTACTTC
>TRBV10-1|many|TRBJ1-6|TRBD1
CASSVTGDSPLHF
TGCGCCAGCAGTGTTACAGGGGATTCACCCCTCCACTTT
>TRBV18|-|TRBJ1-2|-
CASSPTAMQNYGYTF
TGTGCCAGCTCCCCGACAGCGATGCAAAACTATGGCTACACCTTC
>TRBV7-2|-|TRBJ1-2|TRBD1
CASSPLFEGAGYGYTF
TGTGCCAGCAGTCCGTTGTTCGAGGGGGCGGGCTATGGCTACACCTTC
>TRBV11-2|-|TRBJ2-1|-
CASSLDPGESQFF
TGTGCCAGCAGCCTAGACCCGGGAGAGAGTCAGTTCTTC
>TRBV9|few|TRBJ2-3|TRBD2
CASSVATSGGIGTDTQYF
TGTGCCAGCAGCGTAGCGACTAGCGGGGGGATCGGCACAGATACGCAGTATTTT
>TRBV30|-|TRBJ1-2|TRBD1
CAWSVGQGARYTF
TGTGCCTGGAGTGTAGGACAGGGGGCTCGCTACACCTTC
>TRBV6-5|-|TRBJ2-7|-
CASSRMRVGDGEQYF
TGTGCCAGCAGCCGAATGCGGGTAGGGGACGGCGAGCAGTACTTC
>TRBV12-5|-|TRBJ2-3|-
CASGLVLGHTDTQYF
TGTGCTAGTGGTTTGGTACTTGGCCACACAGATACGCAGTATTTT
>TRBV2|-|TRBJ1-4|-
CASSEPPRNTNEKLFF
TGTGCCAGCAGTGAACCCCCCAGGAATACTAATGAAAAACTGTTTTTT
>TRBV4-1|few|TRBJ1-5|TRBD1
CASSQDVRGIQPQHF
TGCGCCAGCAGCCAAGATGTCAGGGGGATTCAGCCCCAGCATTTT
>TRBV11-2|-|TRBJ2-5|-
CASSQRGERERETQYF
TGTGCCAGCAGCCAGAGGGGCGAAAGGGAACGAGAGACCCAGTACTTC
>TRBV18|-|TRBJ2-3|-
CASSPDRDTQYF
TGTGCCAGCTCACCAGACAGGGATACGCAGTATTTT
>TRBV6-6|-|TRBJ2-7|-
CASVKASSYEQYF
TGTGCCAGTGTCAAAGCATCCTCCTACGAGCAGTACTTC
>TRBV21-1|once|TRBJ2-2|-
CAPPGQNSGLNTGELFF
TGTGCCCCCCCTGGGCAGAATAGCGGGCTCAACACCGGGGAGCTGTTTTTT
>TRBV7-8|-|TRBJ1-2|-
CASSASTVNYGYTF
TGTGCCAGCAGCGCGTCGACAGTTAACTATGGCTACACCTTC
>TRBV7-3|-|TRBJ2-3|TRBD2
CASSLRALAGGDTQYF
TGTGCCAGCAGCTTAAGAGCTTTAGCGGGAGGCGATACGCAGTATTTT
>TRBV5-4|-|TRBJ2-5|-
CASSLGFRGATETQYF
TGTGCCAGCAGCTTGGGATTTCGGGGGGCGACCGAGACCCAGTACTTC
>TRBV5-5|-|TRBJ1-1|TRBD1
CASSQRQGRTEAFF
TGTGCCAGCAGCCAGAGACAGGGTAGAACTGAAGCTTTCTTT